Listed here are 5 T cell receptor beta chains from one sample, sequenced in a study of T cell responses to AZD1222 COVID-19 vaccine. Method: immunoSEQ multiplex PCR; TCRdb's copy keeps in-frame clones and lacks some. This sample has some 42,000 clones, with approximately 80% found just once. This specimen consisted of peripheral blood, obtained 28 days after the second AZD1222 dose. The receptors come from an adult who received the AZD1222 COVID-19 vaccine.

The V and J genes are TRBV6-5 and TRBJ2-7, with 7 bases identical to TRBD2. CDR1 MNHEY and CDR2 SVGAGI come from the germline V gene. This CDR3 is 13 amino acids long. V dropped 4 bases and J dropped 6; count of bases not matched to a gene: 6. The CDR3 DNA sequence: TGTGCCAGCAGTTTCGGACTAGTGGGCGAGCAGTACTTC. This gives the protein CASSFGLVGEQYF.

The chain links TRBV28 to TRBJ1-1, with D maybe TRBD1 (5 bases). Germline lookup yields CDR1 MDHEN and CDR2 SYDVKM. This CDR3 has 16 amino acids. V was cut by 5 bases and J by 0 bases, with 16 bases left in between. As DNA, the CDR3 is TGTGCCAGCAGTCCATCGGACATTACATTGAACACTGAAGCTTTCTTT. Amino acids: CASSPSDITLNTEAFF.

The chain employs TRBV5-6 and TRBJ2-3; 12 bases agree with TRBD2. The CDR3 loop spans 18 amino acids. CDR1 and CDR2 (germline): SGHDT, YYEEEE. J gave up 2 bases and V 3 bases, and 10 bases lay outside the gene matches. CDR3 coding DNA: TGTGCCAGCAGCTCCACCGCCGGACTAGCGGGGCTCACAGATACGCAGTATTTT. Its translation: CASSSTAGLAGLTDTQYF.

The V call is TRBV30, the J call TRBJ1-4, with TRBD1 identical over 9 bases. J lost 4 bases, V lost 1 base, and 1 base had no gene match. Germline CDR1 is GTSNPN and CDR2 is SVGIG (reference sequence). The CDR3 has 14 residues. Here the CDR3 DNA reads TGTGCCTGGAGTGAGGGACAGGGTAATGAAAAACTGTTTTTT. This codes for CAWSEGQGNEKLFF.

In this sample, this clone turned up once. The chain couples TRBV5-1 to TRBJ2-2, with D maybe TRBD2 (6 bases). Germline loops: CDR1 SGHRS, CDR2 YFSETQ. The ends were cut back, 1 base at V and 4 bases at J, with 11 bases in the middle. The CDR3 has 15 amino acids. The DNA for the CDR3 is TGCGCCAGCAGCTTGACTAGCTGGGGCACCGGGGAGCTGTTTTTT. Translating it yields CASSLTSWGTGELFF. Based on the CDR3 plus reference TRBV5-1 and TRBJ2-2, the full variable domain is KAGVTQTPRYLIKTRGQQVTLSCSPISGHRSVSWYQQTPGQGLQFLFEYFSETQRNKGNFPGRFSGRQFSNSRSEMNVSTLELGDSALYLCASSLTSWGTGELFFGEGSRLTVL.